This T cell receptor (beta chain) was captured in a study of blood T cell repertoires in COVID-19. Trimming removed 4 bases from V and 8 bases from J; junction bases left unmatched: 6. CDR1 SGHNT and CDR2 YYREEE come from the germline V gene (reference sequence). This CDR3 has 14 amino acids. Some clones are missing from TCRdb's copy, which holds only in-frame ones; the method was immunoSEQ multiplex PCR. The sample includes 160,000 or so clones, more than 70% of them seen just once. The sequence was obtained from a man in his forties who had recovered from COVID-19. Material: PBMCs or T cells enriched from blood (not recorded which). The chain has TRBV5-4 and TRBJ1-4; 9 bases are a match to TRBD1. CDR3 loop: CASSTRQGDEKLFF. DNA for the CDR3: TGTGCCAGCAGCACTCGACAGGGGGACGAAAAACTGTTTTTT. Combining the CDR3 with reference TRBV5-4 and TRBJ1-4 gives the whole variable domain ETGVTQSPTHLIKTRGQQVTLRCSSQSGHNTVSWYQQALGQGPQFIFQYYREEENGRGNFPPRFSGLQFPNYSSELNVNALELDDSALYLCASSTRQGDEKLFFGSGTQLSVL.